These 31 T cell receptor beta chains originate from one sample sequenced in a study of monozygotic twins with inflammatory bowel disease. From its re-call of the 5' RACE reads, TCRdb lists each CDR3 protein once, without DNA. The sample's table shows 140,000 to 150,000 distinct CDR3 sequences. Input material: blood. The source is a human donor with ulcerative colitis or Crohn's disease, or a healthy co-twin of an affected twin (not recorded which).

This chain uses TRBV10-2 with TRBJ1-2; TCRdb proposes TRBD1, but this gene call is untestable without DNA. Germline V lookup: CDR1 WSHSY, CDR2 SAAADI. CDR3 length equals 12 residues. CDR3 loop: CASRTGEGGYTF.

The rearrangement uses TRBV11-2 and TRBJ2-1; the TCRdb D gene call, TRBD1, has no DNA to confirm it. CDR1 and CDR2 from the germline V gene are SGHAT and FQNNGV. The CDR3 has 12 amino acids. CDR3 amino acids: CASSSTGEEQFF.

The J gene is TRBJ1-1, the V gene TRBV5-1; the TCRdb D gene call, TRBD1, has no DNA to confirm it. This CDR3 has 14 amino acids. CDR1 is SGHRS and CDR2 is YFSETQ in the germline V gene. The CDR3 spells CASKHDRGRTEAFF.

The chain combines TRBV20-1 with TRBJ2-5; TCRdb proposes TRBD1, but this gene call is untestable without DNA. The CDR3 has 15 residues. Germline V gene lookup returns CDR1 DFQATT and CDR2 SNEGSKA (reference sequence). CDR3 sequence reads: CSARDPGQGWETQYF.

The genes are TRBV5-1 and TRBJ2-1; TCRdb gives TRBD1 as the D gene, but with no DNA this cannot be confirmed. The CDR3 sequence is 15 residues long. The germline V gene has CDR1 SGHRS and CDR2 YFSETQ. This CDR3 is CASSETGTGGREQFF.

The chain combines TRBV5-1 with TRBJ2-1; TCRdb's assignment of TRBD2 cannot be checked, as there is no DNA. In germline, CDR1 is SGHRS, CDR2 YFSETQ. The CDR3 runs to 15 residues. The CDR3 loop is CASCPGTSAFNEQFF.

The chain uses TRBV7-3 and TRBJ1-1. CDR3 length equals 13 residues. Germline CDR1 reads SGHTA; CDR2 reads FQGTGA. CDR3 in amino acids: CASSSPGSTEAFF.

The chain couples TRBV11-1 to TRBJ1-1; TCRdb names TRBD1, which stays unverified in the absence of DNA. Germline V gene sequence: CDR1 SGHAT, CDR2 FQDESV (reference sequence). The CDR3 length is 14 residues. The CDR3: CASSLRGRVTEAFF.

The chain uses TRBV5-1 and TRBJ2-1; TCRdb designates TRBD2, a call that cannot be tested without DNA. The CDR3 is 16 residues long. Germline CDR1 reads SGHRS; CDR2 reads YFSETQ. The CDR3 sequence is CASSYVAGTSVSEQFF. Variable domain in full (rest from reference TRBV5-1 and TRBJ2-1): KAGVTQTPRYLIKTRGQQVTLSCSPISGHRSVSWYQQTPGQGLQFLFEYFSETQRNKGNFPGRFSGRQFSNSRSEMNVSTLELGDSALYLCASSYVAGTSVSEQFFGPGTRLTVL.

The chain carries TRBV20-1 and TRBJ1-5. The length of the CDR3 is 16 residues. In germline, CDR1 is DFQATT, CDR2 SNEGSKA (reference sequence). The CDR3 is CSARDGGRGYNQPQHF.

The rearrangement joins TRBV6-1 to TRBJ2-1; TCRdb calls TRBD2, which cannot be checked without DNA. Germline V gene lookup returns CDR1 MNHNS and CDR2 SASEGT. The CDR3 length is 12 residues. CDR3 residues: CAREGQVNEQFF.

The chain carries TRBV7-2 and TRBJ2-2; TCRdb's assignment of TRBD1 cannot be checked, as there is no DNA. CDR1 is SGHTA, CDR2 FQGNSA, per germline. This CDR3 has 15 residues. CDR3: CASSPRGGNTGELFF.

V is TRBV27 and J is TRBJ2-5; as DNA is missing, the TRBD2 call by TCRdb cannot be tested. This CDR3 region has 17 residues. Germline values: CDR1 MNHEY, CDR2 SMNVEV (reference sequence). CDR3 region: CASSLGWGTSGKETQYF.

The rearrangement uses TRBV12-3 or TRBV12-4 and TRBJ1-3. The CDR3 is 13 amino acids. This CDR3 reads CASSFLSGNTIYF.

V and J are TRBV20-1 and TRBJ2-7; TCRdb reports TRBD1, a call that lacks DNA to check it against. The germline CDR1 and CDR2 sequences are DFQATT and SNEGSKA (reference sequence). This CDR3 is 15 amino acids long. CDR3 amino acids: CSARRDRGSSYEQYF.

The chain is built from TRBV7-2 and TRBJ1-6; TCRdb's D call, TRBD1, is unchecked because there is no DNA. Germline loops: CDR1 SGHTA, CDR2 FQGNSA. The CDR3 sequence is 14 residues long. CDR3 loop: CASSSGLRNSPLHF.

The chain's CDR3 is CASSIGGGYTGELFF. The V and J genes are TRBV19 and TRBJ2-2; the D gene TCRdb calls, TRBD1, cannot be checked with no DNA. Germline lookup yields CDR1 LNHDA and CDR2 SQIVND (reference sequence). The CDR3 covers 15 residues.

This rearrangement joins TRBV12-3 or TRBV12-4 to TRBJ2-1; the D call from TCRdb, TRBD1, cannot be confirmed without DNA. This CDR3 has 16 residues. CDR3 region: CASSSLSGTGQYEQFF.

The CDR3: CASSLDIPGARNTIYF. The V and J genes are TRBV5-1 and TRBJ1-3; TCRdb reports TRBD1, a call that lacks DNA to check it against. The CDR3 is 16 residues long. The germline V gene has CDR1 SGHRS and CDR2 YFSETQ.

The rearrangement links TRBV6-5 to TRBJ2-3; TCRdb calls TRBD1, which cannot be checked without DNA. The CDR3 loop spans 18 amino acids. CDR1 is MNHEY, CDR2 SVGAGI, per germline. The chain's CDR3 is CASSLPGAEGTSTDTQYF.

The V gene is TRBV29-1, the J gene TRBJ2-7; TCRdb outputs TRBD2, but without DNA this stays unchecked. The CDR3 spans 13 residues. Germline CDR1 is SQVTM and CDR2 is ANQGSEA. CDR3 sequence: CSYRLAGGYEQYF.

The V gene is TRBV28, the J gene TRBJ1-2; TCRdb's D call, TRBD1, is unchecked because there is no DNA. This CDR3 is built from 12 residues. Germline assignment: CDR1 MDHEN and CDR2 SYDVKM. The CDR3 spells CASRSPGQSYTF.

The V call is TRBV7-6, the J call TRBJ2-2; TCRdb selects TRBD2, and the lack of DNA leaves this call unchecked. The CDR3 length is 16 residues. The germline gives CDR1 SGHVS, CDR2 FNYEAQ. This CDR3 is CASSPVAGGGTGELFF.

The rearrangement links TRBV7-2 to TRBJ2-5; the D call from TCRdb, TRBD1, cannot be confirmed without DNA. Per the germline V gene, CDR1 is SGHTA and CDR2 is FQGNSA. The CDR3 extends over 16 amino acids. The CDR3 loop reads CASSLGVTGNFETQYF.

V and J are TRBV25-1 and TRBJ2-5. The germline gives CDR1 MGHDK, CDR2 SYGVNS. The CDR3 length is 13 residues. CDR3 sequence reads: CASSEYGVETQYF.

The chain combines TRBV4-1 with TRBJ2-7. Germline CDR1 and CDR2: MGHRA and YSYEKL. The CDR3 loop spans 12 amino acids. CDR3 in amino acids: CASSHQGYEQYF.

This chain connects TRBV7-3 to TRBJ2-1; TCRdb returns TRBD1, unconfirmable since there is no DNA. CDR1 SGHTA and CDR2 FQGTGA come from the germline V gene. The CDR3 contains 16 residues. The chain's CDR3 is CASSLRRGDSYNEQFF.

The rearrangement uses TRBV28 and TRBJ2-5; TCRdb indicates TRBD2, and absent DNA this call remains unverified. Germline V CDR1 and CDR2: MDHEN, SYDVKM. The CDR3 length is 15 residues. CDR3 sequence: CASSLASGGPGTQYF.

This sequence joins TRBV5-4 and TRBJ2-1; as DNA is missing, the TRBD1 call by TCRdb cannot be tested. This CDR3 is built from 15 residues. Germline lookup yields CDR1 SGHNT and CDR2 YYREEE (reference sequence). The CDR3 sequence: CASSLADGDWNEQFF.

The chain combines TRBV19 with TRBJ2-1; with no DNA, the TCRdb D assignment of TRBD2 cannot be verified. This CDR3 has 16 residues. Per the germline V gene, CDR1 is LNHDA and CDR2 is SQIVND (reference sequence). The CDR3 reads CASSIARLAAGNEQFF.

J is TRBJ2-1 and V is TRBV5-1; TCRdb's D call, TRBD2, is unchecked because there is no DNA. Germline V gene sequence: CDR1 SGHRS, CDR2 YFSETQ. The CDR3 has 16 amino acids. CDR3 sequence reads: CASSLAAGGADNEQFF.